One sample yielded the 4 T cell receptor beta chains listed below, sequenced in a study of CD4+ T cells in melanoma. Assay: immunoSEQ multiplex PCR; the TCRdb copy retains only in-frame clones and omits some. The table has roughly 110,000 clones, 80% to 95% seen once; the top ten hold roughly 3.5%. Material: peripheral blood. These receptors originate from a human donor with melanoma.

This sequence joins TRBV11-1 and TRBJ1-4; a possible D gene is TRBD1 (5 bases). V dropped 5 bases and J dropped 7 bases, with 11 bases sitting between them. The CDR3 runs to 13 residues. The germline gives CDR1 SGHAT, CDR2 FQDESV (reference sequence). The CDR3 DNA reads TGTGCCAGCAGCCACCCAGGGTCTGAAAAACTGTTTTTT. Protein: CASSHPGSEKLFF.

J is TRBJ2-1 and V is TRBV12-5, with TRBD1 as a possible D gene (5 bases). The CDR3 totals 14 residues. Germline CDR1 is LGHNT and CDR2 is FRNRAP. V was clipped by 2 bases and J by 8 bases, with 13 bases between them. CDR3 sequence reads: CASGLQGTFDEQFF. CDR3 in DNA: TGTGCTAGTGGTTTGCAGGGAACCTTCGATGAGCAGTTCTTC.

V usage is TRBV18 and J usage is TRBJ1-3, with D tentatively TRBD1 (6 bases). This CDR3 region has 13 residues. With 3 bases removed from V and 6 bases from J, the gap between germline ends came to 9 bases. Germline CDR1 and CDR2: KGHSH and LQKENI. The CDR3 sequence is CASSPDSLNTIYF. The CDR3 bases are TGTGCCAGCTCACCGGACAGCCTAAACACCATATATTTT. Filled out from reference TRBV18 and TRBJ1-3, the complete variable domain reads NAGVMQNPRHLVRRRGQEARLRCSPMKGHSHVYWYRQLPEEGLKFMVYLQKENIIDESGMPKERFSAEFPKEGPSILRIQQVVRGDSAAYFCASSPDSLNTIYFGEGSWLTVV.

The CDR3 coding sequence is TGTGCCAGCAGTGTCCGGGCTACAACTAATGAAAAACTGTTTTTT. Protein sequence: CASSVRATTNEKLFF. This chain connects TRBV2 to TRBJ1-4; D unresolved. CDR3 size: 15 residues. The germline CDR1 and CDR2 sequences are SNHLY and FYNNEI. V was pared by 4 bases and J by 0 bases, with 9 bases between.